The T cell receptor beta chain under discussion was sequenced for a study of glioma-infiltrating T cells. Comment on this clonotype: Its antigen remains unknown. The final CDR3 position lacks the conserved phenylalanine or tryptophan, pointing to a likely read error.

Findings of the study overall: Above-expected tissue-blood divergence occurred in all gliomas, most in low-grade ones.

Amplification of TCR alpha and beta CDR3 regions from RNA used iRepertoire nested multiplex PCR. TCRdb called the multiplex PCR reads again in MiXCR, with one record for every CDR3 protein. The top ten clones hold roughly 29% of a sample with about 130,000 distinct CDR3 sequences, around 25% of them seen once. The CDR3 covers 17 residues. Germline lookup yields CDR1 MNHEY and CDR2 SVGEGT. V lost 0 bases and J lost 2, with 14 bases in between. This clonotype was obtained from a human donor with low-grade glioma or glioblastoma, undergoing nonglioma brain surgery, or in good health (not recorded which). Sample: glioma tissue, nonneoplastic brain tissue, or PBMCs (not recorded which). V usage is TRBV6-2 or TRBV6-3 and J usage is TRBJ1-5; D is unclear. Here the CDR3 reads CASSYSKLGRGNQPQHL. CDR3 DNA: TGTGCCAGCAGTTACTCGAAATTGGGCCGTGGCAATCAGCCCCAGCATCTT.